The clone carrying this T cell receptor (beta chain) was counted only a few times. Its antigen remains unknown. These data belong to a study of OX40 agonist ivuxolimab in advanced cancers. General study findings and limits: Partial responders at 0.1-3.0 mg/kg had among the lowest clonal expansion. Undetermined was the antigen specificity of the expanded peripheral T cells. More expanded clones were found, on average, in CD8+ than in CD4+ T cells. In a subset of nonresponders, normalized T-cell clonal expansion was also low.

The data were produced by immunoSEQ multiplex PCR, yet TCRdb's version contains in-frame clones alone and is incomplete. The repertoire holds some 71,000 clones, with approximately 90% as singletons. Germline assignment: CDR1 LNHDA and CDR2 SQIVND (reference sequence). V gave up 5 bases and J gave up 5 bases, with 12 bases separating them. CDR3 length equals 14 residues. This sequence joins TRBV19 and TRBJ2-2; a possible D gene is TRBD1 (5 bases). The sample here was CD4+ or CD8+ T cells sorted from blood, taken in a trial of the OX40 agonist ivuxolimab. The receptor comes from an adult with an advanced solid tumor such as melanoma, head and neck, liver or kidney cancer. For the CDR3, the DNA is TGTGCCAGTAGTGCCCAGGGTTGGACCGGGGAGCTGTTTTTT. Amino acid sequence: CASSAQGWTGELFF.